The T cell receptor beta chain under discussion was sequenced for a study of healthy donors' naive CD4 and CD8 T cells. Study findings and constraints: Roughly 13% of CD4/CD8 propensity variance appeared explained by V, J and CDR3 charge. Bias from naive T cell homeostatic proliferation was not addressed.

On this clonotype: Its antigen is unknown.

TCR libraries were built from 500 to 600 ng of total RNA by linear amplification. TCRdb called the reads again in MiXCR, with one record for every CDR3 protein. The sample consists of about 180,000 distinct CDR3 sequences, nearly 75% of them appearing once. The CDR3 is 15 amino acids. Germline V lookup: CDR1 SGHRS, CDR2 YFSETQ. V was pared by 1 base and J by 3 bases, with 12 bases between. Specimen: naive CD4+ and CD8+ T cells sorted from blood, pooled from several donors. V usage is TRBV5-1 and J usage is TRBJ2-3, with D perhaps matching TRBD2 (5 bases). This receptor was identified in a pool of human donors in good health; the sample pools cells from several healthy donors. CDR3 DNA: TGCGCCAGCAGCTTGAGTCCTGGGAGTACAGATACGCAGTATTTT. Protein sequence: CASSLSPGSTDTQYF.